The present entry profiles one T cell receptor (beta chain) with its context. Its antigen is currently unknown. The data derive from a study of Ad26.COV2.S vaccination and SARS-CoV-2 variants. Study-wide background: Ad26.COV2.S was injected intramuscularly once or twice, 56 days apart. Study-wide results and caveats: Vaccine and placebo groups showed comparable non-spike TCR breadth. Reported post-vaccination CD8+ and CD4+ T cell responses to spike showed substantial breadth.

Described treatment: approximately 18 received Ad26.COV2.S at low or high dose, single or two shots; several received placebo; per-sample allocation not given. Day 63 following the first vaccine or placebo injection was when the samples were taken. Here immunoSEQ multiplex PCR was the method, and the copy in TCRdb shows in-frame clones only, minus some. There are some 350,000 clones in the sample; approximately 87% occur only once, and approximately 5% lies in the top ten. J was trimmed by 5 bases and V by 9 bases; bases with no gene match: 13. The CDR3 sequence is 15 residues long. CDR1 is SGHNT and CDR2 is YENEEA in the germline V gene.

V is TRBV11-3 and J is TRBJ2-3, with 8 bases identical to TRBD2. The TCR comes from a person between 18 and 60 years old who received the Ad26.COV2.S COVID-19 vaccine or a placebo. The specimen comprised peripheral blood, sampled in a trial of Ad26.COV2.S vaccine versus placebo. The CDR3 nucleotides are TGTGCCAGTGATTCGGGAGGGCGATTTGTAGATACGCAGTATTTT. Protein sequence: CASDSGGRFVDTQYF.